This T cell receptor (beta chain) was captured by sequencing in a study of T-cell memory formation after mild COVID-19. TCRalpha and TCRbeta libraries used 5'RACE with constant-segment primers and UMIs. TCRdb itself ran the 5' RACE reads through MiXCR, one entry per CDR3 protein. The table has some 450,000 distinct CDR3 sequences, 20% seen once. The V and J ends lost 6 bases and 6 bases, in that order; junction bases with no gene match: 13. CDR3 length: 16 residues. This rearrangement joins TRBV12-3 or TRBV12-4 to TRBJ2-3; 9 bases line up with TRBD2. This TCR derives from an adult woman who had mild COVID-19 (a few samples of this study predate the infection). Cell type and time point are not known. The source material was PBMCs or a T cell subset sorted from them (not recorded which). The chain's CDR3 is CASSGLAPLAADTQYF. The CDR3 DNA is TGTGCCAGCAGCGGACTAGCGCCATTAGCGGCGGATACGCAGTATTTT.